This T cell receptor (beta chain) was profiled in a study of blood T cell repertoires in COVID-19. Looking at the study overall: The United States, Italy and Spain were the sources of the acute and convalescent COVID-19 samples.

Profiling relied on immunoSEQ multiplex PCR, and the TCRdb table lists in-frame clones only, not all of them. The profile covers 200,000 to 250,000 clones, with 65% to 90% appearing a single time and approximately 9.1% taken by the ten largest. Enrolled through a virtual design, the participants were between about 18 and 100 years of age and came from 24 US areas. Cohorts were based on clinical histories the participants reported. The specimen was PBMCs or T cells enriched from blood (not recorded which). The clonotype was recovered from a woman between 50 and 59 years old with acute COVID-19.

The CDR3 nucleotides read TGTGCCAGTAGTGTCAGCGGGGGGGAATTTTACAATGAGCAGTTCTTC. It encodes CASSVSGGEFYNEQFF. The chain recombines TRBV19 with TRBJ2-1; the match to TRBD2 covers 10 bases. J was trimmed by 4 bases and V by 5 bases; bases with no gene match: 8. Germline V gene sequence: CDR1 LNHDA, CDR2 SQIVND (reference sequence). The CDR3 totals 16 residues.